This TCR beta chain originates from a study of neoadjuvant anti-PD-1 for oral cavity cancer. Looking at the study overall: Around day 43, patients without progression received a fourth nivolumab dose before surgery. Study-level findings and limits: Pretreatment Treg/Th17 ratio correlated inversely with post-treatment tumor clonality.

Notes on this clone: Its antigen is unknown.

Trimming shortened V by 3 bases and J by 1 base, and 12 bases separated the two germline ends. The CDR3 is made up of 15 amino acids. CDR1 is SGHRS and CDR2 is YFSETQ in the germline V gene. The time point denotes: after neoadjuvant nivolumab, at surgical resection. The data were produced by immunoSEQ multiplex PCR, yet TCRdb's version contains in-frame clones alone and is incomplete. The top ten clones hold almost 3% of a sample with 14,000 or so clones, about two thirds of them seen once. This specimen was PBMCs, taken after nivolumab (anti-PD-1) treatment. The chain has TRBV5-1 and TRBJ2-3; perhaps TRBD1 as D (6 bases). This sequence originates from a person between 40 and 80 years old with oral cavity squamous cell carcinoma. CDR3 DNA: TGCGCCAGCAGCTGGACAGAGGGAGGCACAGATACGCAGTATTTT. It codes for CASSWTEGGTDTQYF.